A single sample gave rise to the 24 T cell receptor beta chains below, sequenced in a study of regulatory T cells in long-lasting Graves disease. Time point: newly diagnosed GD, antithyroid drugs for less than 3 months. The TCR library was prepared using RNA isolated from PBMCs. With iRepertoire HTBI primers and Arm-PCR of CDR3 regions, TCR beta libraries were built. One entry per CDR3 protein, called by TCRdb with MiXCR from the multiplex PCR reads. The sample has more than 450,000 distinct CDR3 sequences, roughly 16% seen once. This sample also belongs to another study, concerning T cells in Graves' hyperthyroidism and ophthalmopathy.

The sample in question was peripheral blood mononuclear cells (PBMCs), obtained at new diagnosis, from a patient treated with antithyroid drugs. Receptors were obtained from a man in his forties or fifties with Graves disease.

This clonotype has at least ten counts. The CDR3 sequence: CASSLGQGWYEQYF. The CDR3 region has the DNA TGCGCCAGCAGCTTGGGACAGGGGTGGTACGAGCAGTACTTC. The chain joins TRBV5-1 to TRBJ2-7; 8 positions agree with TRBD1. Trimming cost V 0 bases and J 4 bases; bases outside gene matches: 3. This CDR3 is built from 14 residues. The germline gives CDR1 SGHRS, CDR2 YFSETQ. Filled out from reference TRBV5-1 and TRBJ2-7, the complete variable domain reads KAGVTQTPRYLIKTRGQQVTLSCSPISGHRSVSWYQQTPGQGLQFLFEYFSETQRNKGNFPGRFSGRQFSNSRSEMNVSTLELGDSALYLCASSLGQGWYEQYFGPGTRLTVT.

The CDR3 is CASSLAENYGYTF. The CDR3 DNA follows: TGTGCCAGCAGTTTAGCAGAGAACTATGGCTACACCTTC. The genes are TRBV28 and TRBJ1-2; D is unclear. Germline V gene sequence: CDR1 MDHEN, CDR2 SYDVKM. V lost 2 bases, J lost 2 bases, and 6 bases lay in between. The CDR3 contains 13 residues.

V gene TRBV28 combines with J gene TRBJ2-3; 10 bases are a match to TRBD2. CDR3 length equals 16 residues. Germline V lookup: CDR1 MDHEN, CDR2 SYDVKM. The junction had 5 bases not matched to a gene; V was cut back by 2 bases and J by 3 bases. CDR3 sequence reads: CASSLDLAGATDTQYF. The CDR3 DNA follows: TGTGCCAGCAGTTTAGACCTAGCGGGAGCAACAGATACGCAGTATTTT. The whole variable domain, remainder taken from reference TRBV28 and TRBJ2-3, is DVKVTQSSRYLVKRTGEKVFLECVQDMDHENMFWYRQDPGLGLRLIYFSYDVKMKEKGDIPEGYSVSREKKERFSLILESASTNQTSMYLCASSLDLAGATDTQYFGPGTRLTVL.

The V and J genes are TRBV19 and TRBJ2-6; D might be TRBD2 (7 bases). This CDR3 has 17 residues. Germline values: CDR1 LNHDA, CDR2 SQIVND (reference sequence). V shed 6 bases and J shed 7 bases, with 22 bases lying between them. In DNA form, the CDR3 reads TGTGCCAGTAGCGCCCGGGGGGCGGCCGCTAGAGCCAACGTCCTGACTTTC. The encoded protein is CASSARGAAARANVLTF.

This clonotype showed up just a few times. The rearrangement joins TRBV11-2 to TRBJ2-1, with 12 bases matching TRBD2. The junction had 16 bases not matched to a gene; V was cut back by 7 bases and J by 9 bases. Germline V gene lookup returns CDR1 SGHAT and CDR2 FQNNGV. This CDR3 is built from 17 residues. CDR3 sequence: CASTQVSSGRAIGEQFF. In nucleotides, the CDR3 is TGTGCCAGCACCCAGGTCTCTAGCGGGAGGGCCATCGGTGAGCAGTTCTTC.

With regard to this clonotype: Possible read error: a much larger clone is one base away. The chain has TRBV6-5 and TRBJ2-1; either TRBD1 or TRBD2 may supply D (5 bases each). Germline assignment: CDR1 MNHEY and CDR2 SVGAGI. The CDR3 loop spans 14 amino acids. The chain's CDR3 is CASNYSGSGREQFF. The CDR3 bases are TGTGCCAGCAATTACTCAGGTTCGGGGCGTGAGCAGTTCTTC.

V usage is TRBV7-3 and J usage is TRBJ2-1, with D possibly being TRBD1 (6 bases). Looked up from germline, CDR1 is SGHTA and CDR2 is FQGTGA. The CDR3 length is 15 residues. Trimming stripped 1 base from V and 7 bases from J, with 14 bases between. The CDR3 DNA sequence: TGTGCCAGCAGCTTAATCAGGGGCAATCGGAATGAGCAGTTCTTC. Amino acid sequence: CASSLIRGNRNEQFF.

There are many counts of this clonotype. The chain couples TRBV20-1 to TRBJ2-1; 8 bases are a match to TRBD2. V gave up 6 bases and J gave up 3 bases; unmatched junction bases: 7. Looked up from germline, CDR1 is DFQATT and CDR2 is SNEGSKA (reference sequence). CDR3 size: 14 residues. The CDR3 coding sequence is TGCAGTGCCGCCAGCGGGAGTATCTACAATGAGCAGTTCTTC. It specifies CSAASGSIYNEQFF.

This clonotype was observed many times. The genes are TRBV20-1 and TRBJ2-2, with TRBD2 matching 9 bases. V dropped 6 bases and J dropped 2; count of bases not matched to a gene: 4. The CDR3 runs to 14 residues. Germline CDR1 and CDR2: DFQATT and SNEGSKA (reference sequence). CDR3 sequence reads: CSAPTSGNTGELFF. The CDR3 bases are TGCAGTGCCCCGACTAGCGGAAACACCGGGGAGCTGTTTTTT.

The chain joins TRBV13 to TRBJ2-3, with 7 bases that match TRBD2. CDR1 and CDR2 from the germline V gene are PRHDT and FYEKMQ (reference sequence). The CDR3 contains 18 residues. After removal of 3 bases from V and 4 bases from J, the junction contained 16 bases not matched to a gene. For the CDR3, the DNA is TGTGCCAGCAGCTTGGCAACTGAGGGAGGGCCTATACCAGATACGCAGTATTTT. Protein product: CASSLATEGGPIPDTQYF.

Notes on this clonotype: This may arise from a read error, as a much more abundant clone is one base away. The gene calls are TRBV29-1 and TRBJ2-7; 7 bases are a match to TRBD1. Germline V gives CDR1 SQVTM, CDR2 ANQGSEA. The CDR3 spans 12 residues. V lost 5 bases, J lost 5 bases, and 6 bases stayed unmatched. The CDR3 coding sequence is TGCAGCGTTTCCCGGACAGGTCACGAGCAGTACTTC. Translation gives CSVSRTGHEQYF.

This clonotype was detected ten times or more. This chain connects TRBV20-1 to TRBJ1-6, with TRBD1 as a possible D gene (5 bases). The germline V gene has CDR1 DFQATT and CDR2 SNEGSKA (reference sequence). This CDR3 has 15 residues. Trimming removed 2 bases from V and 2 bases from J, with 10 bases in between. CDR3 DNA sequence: TGCAGTGCTAGATCAGGGAGCGCCTATAATTCACCCCTCCACTTT. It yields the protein CSARSGSAYNSPLHF.

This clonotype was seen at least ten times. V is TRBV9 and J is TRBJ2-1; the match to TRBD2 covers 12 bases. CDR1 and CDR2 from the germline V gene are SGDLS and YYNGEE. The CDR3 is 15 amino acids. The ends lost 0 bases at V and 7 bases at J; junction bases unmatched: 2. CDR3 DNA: TGTGCCAGCAGCGTAGGGACTAGCGGGATAAATGAGCAGTTCTTC. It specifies CASSVGTSGINEQFF. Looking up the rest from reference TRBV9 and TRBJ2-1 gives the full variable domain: DSGVTQTPKHLITATGQRVTLRCSPRSGDLSVYWYQQSLDQGLQFLIQYYNGEERAKGNILERFSAQQFPDLHSELNLSSLELGDSALYFCASSVGTSGINEQFFGPGTRLTVL.

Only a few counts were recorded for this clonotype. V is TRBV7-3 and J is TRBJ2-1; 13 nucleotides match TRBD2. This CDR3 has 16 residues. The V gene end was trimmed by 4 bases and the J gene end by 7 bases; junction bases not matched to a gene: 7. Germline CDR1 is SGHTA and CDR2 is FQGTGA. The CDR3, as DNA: TGTGCCAGCAGCTCGAGACTAGCGGGAGGAGCGAATGAGCAGTTCTTC. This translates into CASSSRLAGGANEQFF.

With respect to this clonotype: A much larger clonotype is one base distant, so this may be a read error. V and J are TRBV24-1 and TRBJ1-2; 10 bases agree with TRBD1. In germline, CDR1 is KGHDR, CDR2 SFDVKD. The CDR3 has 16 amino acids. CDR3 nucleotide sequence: TGTGCCGCCAGTGATTCCGGGACAGGGGACTACTATGGCTACACCTTC. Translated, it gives CAASDSGTGDYYGYTF.

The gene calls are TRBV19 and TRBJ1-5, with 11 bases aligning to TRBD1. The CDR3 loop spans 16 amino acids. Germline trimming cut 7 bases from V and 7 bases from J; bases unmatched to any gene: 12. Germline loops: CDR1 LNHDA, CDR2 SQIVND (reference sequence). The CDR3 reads CASTFLDRGRWQPQHF. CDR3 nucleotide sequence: TGTGCCAGTACCTTCCTGGACAGGGGGCGTTGGCAGCCCCAGCATTTT.

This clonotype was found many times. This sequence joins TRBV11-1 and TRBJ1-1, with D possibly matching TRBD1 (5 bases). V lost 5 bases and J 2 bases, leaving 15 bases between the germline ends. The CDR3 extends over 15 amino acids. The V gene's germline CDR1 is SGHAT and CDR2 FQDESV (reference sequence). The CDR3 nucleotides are TGTGCCAGCAGCACAAGGGGAGGGGTTAACACTGAAGCTTTCTTT. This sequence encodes CASSTRGGVNTEAFF.

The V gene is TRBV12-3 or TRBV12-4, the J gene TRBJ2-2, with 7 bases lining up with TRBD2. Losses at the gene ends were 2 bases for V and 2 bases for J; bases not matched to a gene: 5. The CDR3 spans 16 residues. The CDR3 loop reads CASSLSSGGNTGELFF. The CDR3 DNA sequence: TGTGCCAGCAGTTTATCGTCGGGGGGTAACACCGGGGAGCTGTTTTTT.

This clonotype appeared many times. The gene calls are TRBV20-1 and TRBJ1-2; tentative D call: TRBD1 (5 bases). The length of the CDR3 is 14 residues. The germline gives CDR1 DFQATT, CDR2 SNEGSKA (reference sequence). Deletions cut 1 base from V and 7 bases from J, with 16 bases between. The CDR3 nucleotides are TGCAGTGCTAGAGTCCGGGACGAGGGATCTGGCTACACCTTC. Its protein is CSARVRDEGSGYTF.

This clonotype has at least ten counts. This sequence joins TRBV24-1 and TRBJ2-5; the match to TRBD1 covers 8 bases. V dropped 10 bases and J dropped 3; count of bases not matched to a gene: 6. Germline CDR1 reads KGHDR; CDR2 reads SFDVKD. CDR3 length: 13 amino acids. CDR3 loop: CATGGTGEETQYF. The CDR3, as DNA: TGTGCCACAGGTGGGACAGGAGAAGAGACCCAGTACTTC.

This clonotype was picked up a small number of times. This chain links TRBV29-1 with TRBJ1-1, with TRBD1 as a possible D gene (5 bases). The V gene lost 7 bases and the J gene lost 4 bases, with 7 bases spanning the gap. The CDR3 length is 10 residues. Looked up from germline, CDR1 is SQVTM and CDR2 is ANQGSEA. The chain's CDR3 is CSGGGTEAFF. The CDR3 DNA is TGCAGCGGGGGGGGCACTGAAGCTTTCTTT.

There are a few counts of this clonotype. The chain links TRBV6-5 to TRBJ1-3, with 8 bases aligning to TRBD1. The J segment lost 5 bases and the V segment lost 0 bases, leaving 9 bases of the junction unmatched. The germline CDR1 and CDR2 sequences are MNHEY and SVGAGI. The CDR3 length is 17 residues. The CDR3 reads CASSYSGRGLSRNTIYF. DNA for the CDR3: TGTGCCAGCAGTTACTCGGGCAGGGGGCTTTCCAGAAACACCATATATTTT.

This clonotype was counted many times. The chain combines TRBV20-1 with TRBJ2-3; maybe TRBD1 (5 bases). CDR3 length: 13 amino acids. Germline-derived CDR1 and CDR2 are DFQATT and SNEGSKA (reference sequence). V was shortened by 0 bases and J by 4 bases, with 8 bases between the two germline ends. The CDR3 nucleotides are TGCAGTGCTAGAGATCAGGGTCCAGATACGCAGTATTTT. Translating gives CSARDQGPDTQYF.

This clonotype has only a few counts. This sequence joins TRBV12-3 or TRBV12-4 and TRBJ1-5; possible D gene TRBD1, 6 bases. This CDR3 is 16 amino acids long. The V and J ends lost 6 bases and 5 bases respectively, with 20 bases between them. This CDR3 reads CASSGQQADSDQPQHF. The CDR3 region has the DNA TGTGCCAGCAGCGGACAGCAAGCGGACTCGGATCAGCCCCAGCATTTT.